Listed here are 25 T cell receptor beta chains from one sample, sequenced in a study of blood T cell repertoires in COVID-19. Sequencing was performed with immunoSEQ multiplex PCR; in TCRdb, only in-frame clones are kept and a portion is missing. This sample has fewer than 250,000 clones; over 70% occur once, and the top ten carry 6.9%. Input material: peripheral blood. The receptors come from a man in his 60s with acute or convalescent COVID-19.

V is TRBV28 and J is TRBJ1-2, with D unclear. The ends were cut back, 2 bases at V and 5 bases at J, with 15 bases in the middle. This CDR3 region has 15 residues. CDR1 is MDHEN and CDR2 is SYDVKM in the germline V gene. For the CDR3, the DNA is TGTGCCAGCAGTTTAGCCCCAGGTCGGGGTTATGGCTACACCTTC. It translates to CASSLAPGRGYGYTF.

This clone was found a few times. The same CDR3 is also encoded by other DNA sequences in this sample. The V gene is TRBV6-2 or TRBV6-3, the J gene TRBJ1-5; possible D gene TRBD1, 5 bases. Looked up from germline, CDR1 is MNHEY and CDR2 is SVGEGT. The CDR3 is 16 residues long. V lost 0 bases and J lost 0, with 9 bases in between. This CDR3 is CASSYSGALSNQPQHF. CDR3 nucleotides: TGTGCCAGCAGTTACTCTGGGGCTCTTAGCAATCAGCCCCAGCATTTT.

The genes are TRBV27 and TRBJ1-2, with D unresolved. V lost 5 bases and J 6 bases, leaving 13 bases between the germline ends. CDR3 length: 13 amino acids. The germline V gene encodes CDR1 MNHEY and CDR2 SMNVEV (reference sequence). This chain's CDR3 is CASSQQGRDGYTF. The CDR3 region has the DNA TGTGCCAGCAGTCAGCAAGGGAGAGATGGCTACACCTTC.

This clone has only a few counts. The V and J genes are TRBV24-1 and TRBJ1-6, with 9 positions matching TRBD1. CDR1 is KGHDR and CDR2 is SFDVKD in the germline V gene. With 1 base clipped from V and 7 bases from J, the junction kept 4 bases outside the gene matches. The CDR3 is made up of 16 amino acids. CDR3 loop: CATSDLQGAGNSPLHF. The CDR3 bases are TGTGCCACCAGTGATTTACAGGGGGCTGGGAATTCACCCCTCCACTTT.

As for this clone: Additional DNA sequences in this sample encode the identical CDR3. This chain connects TRBV12-3 or TRBV12-4 to TRBJ1-2; tentative D call: TRBD1 (5 bases). This CDR3 has 13 amino acids. Deletions cut 1 base from V and 2 bases from J, with 5 bases between. The CDR3 sequence: CASSLGQNYGYTF. The DNA for the CDR3 is TGTGCCAGCAGTTTAGGACAGAACTATGGCTACACCTTC.

This chain uses TRBV4-2 with TRBJ1-4; 8 bases match TRBD1. The CDR3 is 15 residues long. The trim removed 5 bases at V and 7 bases at J, leaving 9 bases unmatched. Germline V lookup: CDR1 LGHNA, CDR2 YNFKEQ. As DNA, the CDR3 is TGTGCCAGCAGCATCCGCGGGACAGGCGCTGAAAAACTGTTTTTT. Translating it yields CASSIRGTGAEKLFF.

J is TRBJ1-4 and V is TRBV25-1; 7 positions match TRBD1. Germline V gives CDR1 MGHDK, CDR2 SYGVNS. The junction had 4 bases not matched to a gene; V was cut back by 3 bases and J by 3 bases. The CDR3 is 15 amino acids. The CDR3 loop is CASSDRGTANEKLFF. CDR3 nucleotide sequence: TGTGCCAGCAGTGATCGGGGGACAGCTAATGAAAAACTGTTTTTT.

This clone turned up a few times. The rearrangement uses TRBV4-2 and TRBJ2-1; TRBD2 aligns across 8 bases. Germline V gene sequence: CDR1 LGHNA, CDR2 YNFKEQ. Trimming removed 1 base from V and 1 base from J; junction bases left unmatched: 3. CDR3 length: 16 residues. The CDR3 nucleotides are TGTGCCAGCAGCCAAGCAACTAGCGGTTCCTACAATGAGCAGTTCTTC. Amino acids: CASSQATSGSYNEQFF.

The rearrangement uses TRBV28 and TRBJ2-5; TRBD2 agrees at 10 bases. There are 17 residues in the CDR3. Germline lookup yields CDR1 MDHEN and CDR2 SYDVKM. V shed 7 bases, J shed 5 bases, and the junction held 16 bases outside the gene matches. The CDR3 protein is CASTPGGLAGVQETQYF. CDR3 coding DNA: TGTGCCAGCACGCCCGGTGGGCTAGCGGGAGTCCAGGAGACCCAGTACTTC.

This CDR3 reads CASSTTRTGEDQPQHF. Here the CDR3 DNA reads TGTGCCAGCAGCACAACACGGACAGGGGAGGATCAGCCCCAGCATTTT. The rearrangement joins TRBV5-6 to TRBJ1-5, with TRBD1 matching over 9 bases. The CDR3 is 16 residues long. Per germline, CDR1 SGHDT and CDR2 YYEEEE. Trimming at V came to 4 bases and at J to 5 bases, leaving 10 bases not matched to a gene.

The V call is TRBV21-1, the J call TRBJ2-7; the tabulated D call, TRBD2, remains unverified against the DNA. TRBV21-1 is termed a pseudogene. This CDR3 contains 19 residues. The CDR3 sequence is CASRPPSWGDCEKSSEQYF. The CDR3 DNA is TGTGCCAGCAGACCCCCCTCCTGGGGGGATTGCGAAAAAAGCTCCGAGCAGTACTTC.

The chain uses TRBV6-5 and TRBJ1-1; D possibly corresponds to TRBD1 (6 bases). This CDR3 contains 14 residues. V gave up 6 bases and J gave up 4 bases, with 15 bases separating them. The germline CDR1 and CDR2 sequences are MNHEY and SVGAGI. CDR3 in amino acids: CASSKYRDGTEAFF. The CDR3 region has the DNA TGTGCCAGCAGCAAATACAGGGACGGCACTGAAGCTTTCTTT.

J is TRBJ1-1 and V is TRBV4-1, with 7 bases lining up with TRBD1. There are 16 residues in the CDR3. Germline CDR1 is MGHRA and CDR2 is YSYEKL. The trim removed 1 base at V and 3 bases at J, leaving 8 bases unmatched. The CDR3 loop is CASSQVTGVLYTEAFF. CDR3 coding DNA: TGCGCCAGCAGCCAAGTAACAGGGGTGTTGTACACTGAAGCTTTCTTT.

This chain connects TRBV10-2 to TRBJ2-3; a possible D gene is TRBD2 (5 bases). The CDR3 is made up of 14 amino acids. CDR1 and CDR2 from the germline V gene are WSHSY and SAAADI. V lost 0 bases to trimming and J lost 6 bases, with 10 bases between them. The chain's CDR3 is CASSESGAQDTQYF. As DNA, the CDR3 is TGCGCCAGCAGTGAGTCGGGAGCGCAGGATACGCAGTATTTT.

This chain connects TRBV30 to TRBJ2-1; 7 nucleotides align to TRBD1. CDR1 is GTSNPN and CDR2 is SVGIG in the germline V gene (reference sequence). The V segment lost 5 bases and the J segment 6 bases; nucleotides outside the gene matches: 13. This CDR3 is built from 15 residues. The CDR3 DNA is TGTGCCTGGCATGAGCCGGGACAGTCAATCAATGAGCAGTTCTTC. Protein product: CAWHEPGQSINEQFF. Drawing the rest from reference TRBV30 and TRBJ2-1, the complete variable domain is SQTIHQWPATLVQPVGSPLSLECTVEGTSNPNLYWYRQAAGRGLQLLFYSVGIGQISSEVPQNLSASRPQDRQFILSSKKLLLSDSGFYLCAWHEPGQSINEQFFGPGTRLTVL.

The chain recombines TRBV10-2 with TRBJ1-1; 8 nucleotides align to TRBD1. This CDR3 has 14 amino acids. Germline V gives CDR1 WSHSY, CDR2 SAAADI. The trim removed 2 bases at V and 3 bases at J, leaving 2 bases unmatched. CDR3 sequence reads: CASSEPGGYTEAFF. The CDR3 coding sequence is TGCGCCAGCAGTGAGCCAGGGGGCTACACTGAAGCTTTCTTT.

This clone came up once. This sequence joins TRBV4-2 and TRBJ2-7, with TRBD2 matching 11 bases. Germline V gene lookup returns CDR1 LGHNA and CDR2 YNFKEQ. The CDR3 extends over 16 amino acids. The J segment lost 6 bases and the V segment lost 1 base, leaving 8 bases of the junction unmatched. CDR3 residues: CASSQGLAGGEGEQYF. The CDR3 DNA sequence: TGTGCCAGCAGCCAAGGGCTAGCGGGAGGAGAGGGCGAGCAGTACTTC.

The chain joins TRBV29-1 to TRBJ2-7; 7 bases agree with TRBD1. This CDR3 is built from 11 residues. Germline CDR1 is SQVTM and CDR2 is ANQGSEA. Germline trimming cut 7 bases from V and 3 bases from J; bases unmatched to any gene: 3. The CDR3 reads CSGWTGYEQYF. The CDR3 nucleotides are TGCAGCGGATGGACAGGCTACGAGCAGTACTTC.

There are many counts of this clone. The chain couples TRBV10-1 to TRBJ2-7; no clear D. V lost 0 bases, J lost 2 bases, and 8 bases lay in between. CDR3 length: 14 residues. CDR1 is WNHNN, CDR2 SYGVQD, per germline (reference sequence). This CDR3 is CASSESIGAYEQYF. The CDR3 DNA sequence: TGCGCCAGCAGTGAGTCTATAGGAGCCTACGAGCAGTACTTC.

This clone was counted a single time. J is TRBJ2-5 and V is TRBV6-6; TRBD1 is a possible D gene (6 bases). The CDR3 spans 14 residues. Germline CDR1 reads MNHNY; CDR2 reads SVGAGI (reference sequence). Trimming took off 4 bases at V and 4 bases at J, with 13 bases between the two ends. DNA of the CDR3: TGTGCCAGCAGTTCCTTCTTGGGGGCAGAGACCCAGTACTTC. Protein: CASSSFLGAETQYF.

The chain carries TRBV2 and TRBJ2-3, with D possibly TRBD1 on 6 matching bases. Germline values: CDR1 SNHLY, CDR2 FYNNEI. The CDR3 runs to 16 residues. Trimming took 7 bases from V and 2 from J, leaving 19 bases between them. The CDR3 nucleotides are TGTGCCAGCATAGGGGGAATCCGGAGCGTCACAGATACGCAGTATTTT. As protein: CASIGGIRSVTDTQYF.

The chain carries TRBV5-4 and TRBJ2-1; D perhaps matches TRBD1 (5 bases). The germline gives CDR1 SGHNT, CDR2 YYREEE (reference sequence). The CDR3 has 15 residues. V was pared by 0 bases and J by 0 bases, with 7 bases between. The CDR3 DNA follows: TGTGCCAGCAGCTTGGGACAGAGCTCCTACAATGAGCAGTTCTTC. The encoded protein is CASSLGQSSYNEQFF.

About this clone: Its ends do not fully match the called genes, so a read error is possible. Other nucleotide sequences from this sample produce the same CDR3. CDR3 DNA sequence: TGCGCCAGCAGCGTCACTAGCGGGGGGGCGGCCGGGGAGCTGTTTTTT. Amino acid sequence: CASSVTSGGAAGELFF. V usage is TRBV9 and J usage is TRBJ2-2; 13 bases agree with TRBD2. This CDR3 spans 16 amino acids. Germline CDR1 SGDLS, CDR2 YYNGEE.

The chain joins TRBV6-1 to TRBJ1-3, with D tentatively TRBD1 (6 bases). The CDR3 sequence is 15 residues long. The V end lost 0 bases, the J end lost 0 bases, and 6 bases lay between the germline ends. The germline V gene encodes CDR1 MNHNS and CDR2 SASEGT. The CDR3 loop reads CASSEAGGSGNTIYF. CDR3 bases: TGTGCCAGCAGTGAAGCAGGGGGCTCTGGAAACACCATATATTTT.

V is TRBV5-4 and J is TRBJ2-3; TRBD2 is a possible D gene (6 bases). The CDR3 has 16 amino acids. The germline CDR1 and CDR2 sequences are SGHNT and YYREEE (reference sequence). The V end was cut by 1 base, the J end by 0 bases, with 12 bases between. Written as DNA, the CDR3 is TGTGCCAGCAGCTTGTCTGGCGGGGTGAGCACAGATACGCAGTATTTT. It translates to CASSLSGGVSTDTQYF. Full variable domain (missing parts from reference TRBV5-4 and TRBJ2-3): ETGVTQSPTHLIKTRGQQVTLRCSSQSGHNTVSWYQQALGQGPQFIFQYYREEENGRGNFPPRFSGLQFPNYSSELNVNALELDDSALYLCASSLSGGVSTDTQYFGPGTRLTVL.